A selection of T cell receptor beta chains follows, all from one sample in a study of identical twins. A single record per CDR3 protein comes from TCRdb applying MiXCR to the 5' RACE reads. In the table there are approximately 500,000 distinct CDR3 sequences, less than 25% of which are singletons. These data were also filed under a second study, of T cells expressing NK-cell markers.

The sequencing input was CD4+ T cells sorted from blood. Receptors originate from a woman aged 18-35 years in good health. CDR3s include the opening cysteine and the closing phenylalanine or tryptophan. A D gene is named only where the DNA matches it firmly. Not all rows give a size; the values are once, few, many and, for expanded clones, a class.

>TRBV20-1|.|TRBJ1-2|.
TGCAGTGCTAGTAGGGGGGTCGGCTATGGCTACACCTTC
CSASRGVGYGYTF
>TRBV12-3/TRBV12-4|.|TRBJ1-2|few
TGTGCCAGCAGTTTAAATAGAGGGGACGGCGGCTACACCTTC
CASSLNRGDGGYTF
>TRBV24-1|.|TRBJ2-3|few
TGTGCCACCAGTGGGGGTTCCGGAGCCAGCACAGATACGCAGTATTTT
CATSGGSGASTDTQYF
>TRBV5-1|.|TRBJ2-3|.
TGCGCCAGCAGCTTGATGGCAGGGGGGACAGATACGCAGTATTTT
CASSLMAGGTDTQYF
>TRBV5-1|.|TRBJ2-1|few
TGCGCCAGCAGCTTGGAGCCCTCGCGAGGCCTGTTCTTC
CASSLEPSRGLFF
>TRBV10-3|.|TRBJ1-2|few
TGTGCCATCAGTGAGTCTGCATCTAACTATGGCTACACCTTC
CAISESASNYGYTF
>TRBV14|TRBD2|TRBJ2-1|few
TGTGCCAGCAGCCCACGGACTAGCGGTTTGAGGTTCTTC
CASSPRTSGLRFF
>TRBV12-5|TRBD2|TRBJ2-7|.
TGTGCTAGTGGCCCGTCGGGGGGACTGGCGAAGCAGTACTTC
CASGPSGGLAKQYF
>TRBV6-5|TRBD1|TRBJ2-7|.
TGTGCCAGCAGTTACGGGACAGGGGGAAACGAGCAGTACTTC
CASSYGTGGNEQYF
>TRBV18|.|TRBJ1-1|few
TGTGCCAGCTCACCAGCTAGCGGGCACACTGAAGCTTTCTTT
CASSPASGHTEAFF
>TRBV27|TRBD1|TRBJ1-2|once
TGTGCCAGCAGGATAGACAGGGGAGAAGGCGGAGGCTACACCTTC
CASRIDRGEGGGYTF
>TRBV18|.|TRBJ2-1|.
TGTGCCAGCTCACCCGGACTTAACAATGAGCAGTTCTTC
CASSPGLNNEQFF
>TRBV20-1|TRBD2|TRBJ2-5|few
TGCAGTGCGTCGGGAGGGGGGGCCGTTCAGGAGACCCAGTACTTC
CSASGGGAVQETQYF
>TRBV6-5|.|TRBJ2-7|few
TGTGCCAGCAGTTTCCGGGGACGCGAGCAGTACTTC
CASSFRGREQYF
>TRBV20-1|TRBD1|TRBJ1-1|.
TGCAGTGCTCACCGGACAGGGCTCACTGAAGCTTTCTTT
CSAHRTGLTEAFF
>TRBV6-5|TRBD2|TRBJ2-3|few
TGTGCCAGCAGTTACTCGTCGCCTAGCGGGGGGAACACAGATACGCAGTATTTT
CASSYSSPSGGNTDTQYF
>TRBV12-3/TRBV12-4|.|TRBJ1-5|few
TGTGCCAGCACTGTGGCAGGGCGTCAGCCCCAGCATTTT
CASTVAGRQPQHF
>TRBV10-3|TRBD1|TRBJ2-2|many
TGTGCCATCAGTGTGGACAGGGCCACCGGGGAGCTGTTTTTT
CAISVDRATGELFF
>TRBV5-1|TRBD1|TRBJ2-1|few
TGCGCCAGCAGCTTGTGGGGACAGGGCGAAAATGAGCAGTTCTTC
CASSLWGQGENEQFF
>TRBV25-1|.|TRBJ1-4|few
TGTGCCACCCCAGTAAGGAAACTGTTTTTT
CATPVRKLFF